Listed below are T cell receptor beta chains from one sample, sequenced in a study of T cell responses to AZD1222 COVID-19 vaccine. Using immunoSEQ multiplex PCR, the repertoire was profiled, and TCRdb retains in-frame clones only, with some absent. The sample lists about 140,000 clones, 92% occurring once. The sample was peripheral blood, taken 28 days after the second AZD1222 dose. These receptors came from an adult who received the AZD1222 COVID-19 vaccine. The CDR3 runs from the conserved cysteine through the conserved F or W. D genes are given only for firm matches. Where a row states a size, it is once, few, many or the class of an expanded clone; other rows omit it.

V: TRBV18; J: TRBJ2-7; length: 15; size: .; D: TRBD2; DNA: TGTGCCAGCTCACCACTTTCTAGCGGGACGTACGAGCAGTACTTC; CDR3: CASSPLSSGTYEQYF
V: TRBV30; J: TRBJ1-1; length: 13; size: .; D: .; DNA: TGTGCCTGGAACTATCGATCGAACACTGAAGCTTTCTTT; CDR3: CAWNYRSNTEAFF
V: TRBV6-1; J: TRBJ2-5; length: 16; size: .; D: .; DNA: TGTGCCAGCAGTGAAACAGGGTCTATACAAGAGATGACCCAGTACTTC; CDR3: CASSETGSIQEMTQYF
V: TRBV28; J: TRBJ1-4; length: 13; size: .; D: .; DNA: TGTGCCAGCACGGGGGGTCACAATGAAAAACTGTTTTTT; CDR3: CASTGGHNEKLFF
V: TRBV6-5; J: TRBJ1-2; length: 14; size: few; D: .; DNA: TGTGCCAGCAGAAAAGCCCTCGGGACATTAGGCTACACCTTC; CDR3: CASRKALGTLGYTF
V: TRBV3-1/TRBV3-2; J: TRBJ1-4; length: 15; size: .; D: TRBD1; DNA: TGTGCCAGCAGCCTCCGGGACAGGGGAGATGAAAAACTGTTTTTT; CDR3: CASSLRDRGDEKLFF
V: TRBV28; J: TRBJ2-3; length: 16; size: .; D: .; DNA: TGTGCCAGCATCCGGGGCGGGGGCCCCCCCACAGATACGCAGTATTTT; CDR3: CASIRGGGPPTDTQYF
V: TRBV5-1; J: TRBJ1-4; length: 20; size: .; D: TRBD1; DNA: TGCGCCAGCAGCTTGGTTCTCAGGGGGGCCTATTTTTCAACTAATGAAAAACTGTTTTTT; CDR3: CASSLVLRGAYFSTNEKLFF
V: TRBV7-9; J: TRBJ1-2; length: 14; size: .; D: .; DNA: TGTGCCAGCAGCTTGGCGGTCCCAAACTATGGCTACACCTTC; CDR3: CASSLAVPNYGYTF
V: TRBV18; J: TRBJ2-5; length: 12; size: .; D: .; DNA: TGTGCCAGCTCACCAAACGAGGAGACCCAGTACTTC; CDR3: CASSPNEETQYF
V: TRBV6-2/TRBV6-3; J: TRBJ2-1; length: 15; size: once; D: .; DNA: TGTGCCAGCAGCTCGGCTGGGAGCTCCTACAATGAGCAGTTCTTC; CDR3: CASSSAGSSYNEQFF
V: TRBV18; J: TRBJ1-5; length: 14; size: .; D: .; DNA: TGTGCCAGCTCACCCAGGAGTGGCAATCAGCCCCAGCATTTT; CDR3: CASSPRSGNQPQHF
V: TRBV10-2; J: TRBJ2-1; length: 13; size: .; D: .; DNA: TGCGCCAGCAGTCCCACAGGGTACAATGAGCAGTTCTTC; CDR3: CASSPTGYNEQFF
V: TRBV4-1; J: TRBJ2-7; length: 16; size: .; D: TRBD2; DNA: TGCGCCAGCAGCCAAGATCAGCGGGAGGTCCCCTACGAGCAGTACTTC; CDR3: CASSQDQREVPYEQYF
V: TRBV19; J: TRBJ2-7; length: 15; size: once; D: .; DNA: TGTGCCAGTAGTCCCCAGACAGGCCGCCAATACGAGCAGTACTTC; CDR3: CASSPQTGRQYEQYF